This T cell receptor beta chain was profiled in a study of shared clonotypes between healthy human individuals. The repertoire was sequenced with immunoSEQ multiplex PCR; TCRdb's copy has only in-frame clones and lacks some. The table includes under 2.5 million clones, just under 95% detected once. The CDR3 spans 14 residues. V was clipped by 5 bases and J by 5 bases, with 15 bases between them. CDR1 is LNHDA and CDR2 is SQIVND in the germline V gene (reference sequence). This TCR was recovered from a man younger than 35 in good health. Some clones in this sample may be carry-over from other donors' samples. The specimen was naive CD4+ T cells from PBMCs. Specified subset: CD45RA+ positively selected. The chain has TRBV19 and TRBJ2-5, with D tentatively TRBD1 or TRBD2 (6 bases each). The CDR3 sequence is CASSVGGWKETQYF. The CDR3 DNA reads as TGTGCCAGTAGTGTGGGGGGCTGGAAGGAGACCCAGTACTTC.